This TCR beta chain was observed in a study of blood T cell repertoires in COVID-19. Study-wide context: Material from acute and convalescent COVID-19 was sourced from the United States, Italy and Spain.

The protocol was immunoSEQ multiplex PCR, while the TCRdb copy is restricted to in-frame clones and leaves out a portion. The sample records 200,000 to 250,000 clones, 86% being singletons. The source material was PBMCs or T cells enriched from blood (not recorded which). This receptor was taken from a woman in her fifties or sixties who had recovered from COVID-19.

This CDR3 reads CASSGTTYEQYF. The CDR3 DNA sequence: TGTGCCAGCTCCGGGACTACCTACGAGCAGTACTTC. The V and J genes are TRBV27 and TRBJ2-7; 7 bases map to TRBD2. Looked up from germline, CDR1 is MNHEY and CDR2 is SMNVEV (reference sequence). V lost 8 bases and J lost 2; bases outside the gene matches: 3. The CDR3 runs to 12 residues.